Listed below are T cell receptor beta chains from one sample, sequenced in a study of cytomegalovirus exposure and HLA in healthy donors. Data came from immunoSEQ multiplex PCR; TCRdb stores just in-frame clones and leaves some out. This sample carries about 140,000 clones, just under 85% of them seen once, and the ten largest clones take more than 1.4%. The material sequenced was PBMCs. The origin of the receptors is a woman between 25 and 40 years old in good health and CMV-seronegative. CDR3s include the opening cysteine and the closing phenylalanine or tryptophan. A D gene is named only where the DNA matches it firmly. Rows give clone size only sometimes, using once, few, many, or a class for an expanded clone.

V,size,J,D,DNA,CDR3
TRBV5-1,.,TRBJ2-2,TRBD1,TGCGCCAGCAGCCTAGGGACAGGGTCCTCCGGGGAGCTGTTTTTT,CASSLGTGSSGELFF
TRBV28,.,TRBJ1-5,.,TGTGCCAGCAGTTCGCTAATCAGGGGTTTGCAGCCCCAGCATTTT,CASSSLIRGLQPQHF
TRBV11-2,.,TRBJ2-1,TRBD2,TGTGCCAGCAGCTTAGTAGCCACACTAGCGGGGGGAGACAATGAGCAGTTCTTC,CASSLVATLAGGDNEQFF
TRBV5-4,.,TRBJ2-6,.,TGTGCCAGCAGTACCGCGTGGGGGGACTCTGGGGCCAACGTCCTGACTTTC,CASSTAWGDSGANVLTF
TRBV11-2,.,TRBJ1-2,.,TGTGCCAGCAGCTTGGGGCCCTGGCGGCGTGGCTACACCTTC,CASSLGPWRRGYTF
TRBV5-6,.,TRBJ1-2,.,TGTGCCAGCAGCTTTCGAGGGTCTCGCAACTATGGCTACACCTTC,CASSFRGSRNYGYTF
TRBV2,few,TRBJ2-7,.,TGTGCCAGCAGTGAACAGGCATACGAGCAGTACTTC,CASSEQAYEQYF
TRBV7-2,.,TRBJ1-4,TRBD1,TGTGCCAGCAGCTTAGTTGGGACAGGGGGCCTTAATGAAAAACTGTTTTTT,CASSLVGTGGLNEKLFF
TRBV28,.,TRBJ1-4,.,TGTGCCAGCAGTTTCGTAGGGGCAACTAATGAAAAACTGTTTTTT,CASSFVGATNEKLFF
TRBV21-1,.,TRBJ1-6,.,TGTGCCAGCGACAGTAATTCACCCCTCCACTTT,CASDSNSPLHF
TRBV27,.,TRBJ1-2,.,TGTGCCAGCGGGGCCCTGGGGCAGCTTGGCTACACCTTC,CASGALGQLGYTF
TRBV11-3,.,TRBJ2-5,TRBD2,TGTGCCAGCAGCTCCGGGGGGGCCCGGGAGACCCAGTACTTC,CASSSGGARETQYF
TRBV5-5,.,TRBJ2-7,.,TGTGCCAGCAGCTTGGAAGTCAGCTCCTACGAGCAGTACTTC,CASSLEVSSYEQYF
TRBV27,.,TRBJ2-3,TRBD1,TGTGCCAGCAGTCTTCTCACCGGGACAGGGATAGATACGCAGTATTTT,CASSLLTGTGIDTQYF
TRBV19,.,TRBJ1-6,.,TGTGCCAGTAGTTCGCAGGGTCGCTCACCCCTCCACTTT,CASSSQGRSPLHF
TRBV20-1,once,TRBJ1-2,.,TGCAGTGCAGAGGGGGGGGGCTACACCTTC,CSAEGGGYTF
TRBV27,.,TRBJ1-1,.,TGTGCCAGCAGTCCTCTTACAGCTTCGAACACTGAAGCTTTCTTT,CASSPLTASNTEAFF
TRBV5-1,once,TRBJ2-1,TRBD1,TGCGCCAGCAGCTGGACACCACTAGGGGGCATTAACAATGAGCAGTTCTTC,CASSWTPLGGINNEQFF
TRBV19,few,TRBJ1-2,.,TGTGCCAGTAGTACCGAGATGCGGGGATTTAACTATGGCTACACCTTC,CASSTEMRGFNYGYTF
TRBV5-1,.,TRBJ1-1,.,TGCGCCAGCAGCACCAGCCTTGGACGCGGGGGCACTGAAGCTTTCTTT,CASSTSLGRGGTEAFF
TRBV25-1,once,TRBJ1-1,TRBD1,TGTGCCAGCAGTGCTGGGGACAGACTACGAGCTTTCTTT,CASSAGDRLRAFF
TRBV13,few,TRBJ2-7,TRBD2,TGTGCCAGCAGCTTAAGCGGGAGGAGGGGGAGAAGCTACGAGCAGTACTTC,CASSLSGRRGRSYEQYF
TRBV7-2,.,TRBJ2-7,TRBD2,TGTGCCAGCAGCTTAATTCTAGCGGGGTTATCGTTAGGCGAGCAGTACTTC,CASSLILAGLSLGEQYF
TRBV9,.,TRBJ2-1,.,TGTGCCAGCAGCGTAATCAGTTGTCCGTTCTTC,CASSVISCPFF
TRBV12-5,once,TRBJ2-1,.,TGTGCTAGTGGTTTGGTACCAGGGGGAGGTGAGCAGTTCTTC,CASGLVPGGGEQFF
TRBV6-5,many,TRBJ1-3,.,TGTGCCAGCCACTCTGGAAACACCATATATTTT,CASHSGNTIYF
TRBV7-9,.,TRBJ1-2,.,TGTGCCAGCAGCCCACAAACCAGGGACTATGGCTACACCTTC,CASSPQTRDYGYTF
TRBV25-1,.,TRBJ2-7,.,TGTGCCAGCAGTGGTCAATACGAGCAGTACTTC,CASSGQYEQYF
TRBV6-1,.,TRBJ2-7,TRBD2,TGTGCCAGCAGGAGAGCGGGGGCCTACGAGCAGTACTTC,CASRRAGAYEQYF
TRBV6-5,.,TRBJ2-1,.,TGTGCCAGCAGTTACGGGGGGGAGCAGTTCTTC,CASSYGGEQFF
TRBV2,few,TRBJ2-7,.,TGTGCCAGCTCCCGGAGCTCCTACGAGCAGTACTTC,CASSRSSYEQYF
TRBV4-3,.,TRBJ1-2,.,TGCGCCAGTTCCAGGGAGGCGTACTATGGCTACACCTTC,CASSREAYYGYTF
TRBV19,.,TRBJ2-1,TRBD2,TGTGCCAGTAGGGGTCGACTAGCGGGGAACTACAATGAGCAGTTCTTC,CASRGRLAGNYNEQFF
TRBV7-2,.,TRBJ1-2,TRBD1,TGTGCCAGCAGCGACCGGGACAGGGCTAACTATGGCTACACCTTC,CASSDRDRANYGYTF
TRBV28,once,TRBJ1-1,.,TGTGCCAGCGGGGGGGGCACTGAAGCTTTCTTT,CASGGGTEAFF
TRBV6-5,.,TRBJ1-3,TRBD1,TGTGCCAGCAGTAGGGGGCTAGGGGGAAACACCATATATTTT,CASSRGLGGNTIYF
TRBV30,.,TRBJ2-5,.,TGTGCCTGGAGTTACAGTGCGGAGACCCAGTACTTC,CAWSYSAETQYF
TRBV5-1,.,TRBJ2-7,.,TGCGCCAGCAGCTTGGGGGACTCTCGGGGGGCCTCCTACGAGCAGTACTTC,CASSLGDSRGASYEQYF
TRBV5-1,.,TRBJ2-2,.,TGCGCCAGCAGCTTGGGAGGACAGAGGGCCGGGGAGCTGTTTTTT,CASSLGGQRAGELFF
TRBV6-6,.,TRBJ2-7,TRBD1,TGTGCCAGCAGCCTTACCGGGACAGAAAGCCTCCGGCAGTACTTC,CASSLTGTESLRQYF
TRBV29-1,.,TRBJ2-7,.,TGCAGCGCGCTGGACAGCTCCTACGAGCAGTACTTC,CSALDSSYEQYF
TRBV4-2,once,TRBJ1-1,.,TGTGCCAGCAGGGAAGTGGGGGCAGGGAGCACTGAAGCTTTCTTT,CASREVGAGSTEAFF